The TCR beta chain described here comes from a study of cytomegalovirus exposure and HLA in healthy donors (dated by TCRdb to 2015 to 2018). Describing the broader study: According to an earlier analysis of around 600 of the donors, some 180 million T cells yielded 100 million or so unique TCR beta sequences and approximately 280 Gb of sequence data. An early release covering 550 to 700 HLA-typed donors comprised 250 to 350 gigabases of sequencing data and around 80 million unique TCR sequences. Of the roughly 400 genotyped donors, approximately 82% fell in the genetic ancestry cluster associated with self-reported Caucasian donors. The study aimed to test whether cataloging public T cell receptors could reveal signatures of past pathogen exposure. The T cell repertoires of around 730 subjects were profiled by immunosequencing and related to cytomegalovirus serostatus. Besides the first cohort of approximately 670 subjects, a separate validation cohort made up of some 110 different subjects was used. To predict cytomegalovirus infection status, the study brought together high-throughput TCR immunosequencing, statistical association of individual TCRs with disease status, and machine learning. A later analysis re-analyzed previously published TCR beta repertoires from 666 donors and added high-resolution HLA genotyping to study TCR occurrence patterns. In the later analysis, no new phenotypic data were used to find candidate immune exposures; instead, reliance was placed on TCR beta sequences and their occurrence across donors. To decide whether each TCR beta V gene segment behaved as functional or pseudogenic, an earlier analysis of approximately 600 of the donors relied on high-throughput TCR beta sequencing. Alongside the repertoire data, information on donor age, sex, ethnicity and CMV serostatus was compiled. A later genetic analysis took genome-wide SNP genotypes for about 65% of the roughly 670 donors and used that subset as a discovery cohort. Every discovery cohort repertoire had been produced on one sequencing platform. Class I and class II HLA loci were covered by the typing at four-digit resolution. Typing coverage varied by locus: 629-630 donors for A, B, C, DRB1 and DQB1; more than 500 for DQA1; over 600 for DPA1; fewer than 480 for DPB1. About 5 DR-DQ haplotypes were handled as single units for association and clustering, since linkage in the cohort was strong. Among over 350 genotyped donors of the cohort, an average of roughly 240,000 unique TCR beta nucleotide sequences were sequenced per donor, around 18% of them non-productive. The investigation overall reported the following: Only TCR beta chains were sequenced in this cohort, and the absence of alpha or paired-chain data limited detectable features. The authors suggested that the approach could potentially be generalized to other disease states and immunological phenotypes. Cytomegalovirus status was reported to be diagnosed by the classifier with high specificity and sensitivity in both the original and validation cohorts. V-gene and J-gene trimming of TCR beta chains was associated with a missense DCLRE1C variant in a later genetic analysis, and the association was replicated in an independent cohort. Because HLA typing was unavailable for some donors at each locus, only the typed subset was used in association tests. In vitro tests confirmed that a few of the cytomegalovirus-associated TCR beta chains recognize cytomegalovirus antigens. Most TCR sequences were observed very rarely across donors, whereas some public TCRs were present in many individuals. A later analysis found that most CMV-associated TCR beta chains appeared HLA-restricted, with HLA associations seemingly driven largely by CMV exposure. Linkage disequilibrium might explain the correlated functional status among segregating V segments, but an unknown experimental factor could not be excluded. When HLA alleles, especially DR and DQ, strongly co-occurred, TCR associations were difficult to assign to individual alleles. In an earlier analysis of some 500 of the donors, most TCR beta V segments appeared in productive rearrangements about 87% or about 30% of the time, broadly matching IMGT annotations. A later analysis found that TCR association rates varied across HLA loci, with DRB1 alleles showing the most associated TCRs and HLA-C alleles the fewest. A total of fewer than 200 TCR beta chains were listed by the study as associated with cytomegalovirus. In a later analysis, several top co-occurrence clusters were reported to appear linked to parvovirus B19, influenza, CMV and Epstein-Barr virus. CMV serostatus was the only immune exposure information available for the cohort. A further reported finding was that TCR beta sequences accurately predicted the HLA-A and HLA-B alleles for most subjects in the first cohort. The earlier analysis of a few hundred of the donors excluded some 15 rarely observed V segments, including chromosome 9 orphons, because counts were too low. The sequencing pipeline was judged likely to have produced a cluster of highly shared sequence variants as a technical artifact. A later analysis found that HLA-associated TCR beta chains were more clonally expanded and had lower generation probabilities than equally common non-associated chains. Presence/absence analyses assumed roughly uniform sequencing depth across donors, an assumption that may not hold. A later genetic analysis reported fewer N-insertions in productive TCRs among donors in an Asian-associated ancestry cluster than the approximately 670-donor mean. A later analysis associated 15,000 to 20,000 TCR beta sequences with specific HLA alleles at a false discovery rate of 0.05.

The cohort was made up of roughly 670 healthy bone marrow donors. At the time of sampling, every cohort member was nominally healthy, though immune exposures that went unrecorded were likely present. The donor tested CMV seropositive and was one of the 289 seropositive cohort members. A peripheral blood sample was provided by each donor, and peripheral blood mononuclear cells were used for TCR beta sequencing. The Qiagen DNeasy Blood Extraction Kit was used to extract genomic DNA from the blood cell samples. As concerns this clone: The antigen this receptor binds is unknown. There are no base qualities to consult, and no much larger clone falls within one base.

Libraries were made using the immunoSEQ multiplex PCR assay. For the multiplex PCR, a mixture combining 60 forward primers for TCR Vbeta segments and 13 reverse primers for TCR Jbeta segments was used. The CDR3 region of rearranged TCR beta genes was amplified from genomic DNA with a multiplex PCR assay. The amplified TCR beta libraries were sequenced on the Illumina HiSeq System as 87-base-pair reads. The published analysis was carried out like this. Across the 640 or so repertoires, a later analysis counted about 81 million unique TCR beta chains, roughly 11 million of which were shared by at least two donors. Raw reads were error-corrected and collapsed into unique sequences with a nearest-neighbor algorithm that merged closely related sequences to remove PCR and sequencing errors. CDR3 sequences were aligned to IMGT reference sequences to assign V, D and J gene segments. For a sequence to be retained, a match of at least six nucleotides was required to both a V gene segment and a J gene segment. Rearrangements were called productive when the CDR3 lacked stop codons and stayed in frame with V and J; all others were non-productive. Following IMGT convention, CDR3 was defined as the stretch from the second conserved V-encoded cysteine to the conserved J-encoded phenylalanine. The earlier analysis of about 570 of the donors excluded any sequence lacking an unambiguous match to a single V gene segment. In an earlier analysis of approximately 590 of the donors, V segments were called functional above 56.7% productive rearrangements and were called segregating when the between-donor standard deviation exceeded 5%. To diagnose cytomegalovirus status from the catalog of TCR beta chain sequences, a statistical classification framework was built. In a later analysis, V and J genes were assigned by comparing TCR nucleotide sequences against IMGT/GENE-DB human TR gene sequences. A later analysis assigned CDR3 sequences and most-parsimonious VDJ recombination scenarios with the TCRdist pipeline. In a later analysis, each TCR beta chain was defined by its CDR3 amino acid sequence together with its V-gene family, and reads lacking a unique V-gene family were excluded. In a later analysis, 450 to 600 highly shared, low-generation-probability nucleotide sequences were removed to address suspected cross-contamination and a sequencing artifact. In a later analysis, a clonal expansion index was calculated for each public chain from normalized within-repertoire ranks of inferred template counts. In a later analysis, generation probabilities were computed with a VDJ recombination model fitted to out-of-frame rearrangements, and the resulting probabilities were checked against IGoR. A later analysis scored TCR-TCR, TCR-HLA and TCR-CMV co-occurrence with hypergeometric tests, applying a repertoire-size bias correction to TCR pairs. To estimate false discovery rates, a later analysis permuted the HLA or CMV assignments 20 times. In a later analysis, co-occurring TCRs were grouped with DBSCAN, and TCRdist sequence similarity was added when clustering was performed within HLA-allele-positive subsets. Repertoires with fewer than 30,000 or more than 120,000 public chains, plus five repertoires with anomalous nucleotide sharing, were excluded from co-occurrence clustering. TCRdb carries this immuneACCESS record with in-frame sequences only. Its versions omit some clonotypes, under half of them owing to an unresolved V gene in the studies checked, with the rest unexplained. The V and J calls and clone size were taken over from that table, and D and trimming were inferred from the DNA. The sample records about 200,000 clones, roughly 80% of which are singletons. Approximately 0.39% of the sample rests with the top ten.

The sequence derives from a male donor in good health and CMV-seropositive. The specimen sequenced was PBMCs.

The bases are TGTGCCATCAGTGAGGGGCAGACATCATACGAGCAGTACTTC. It is translated as CAISEGQTSYEQYF. Recombination linked TRBV10-3 to TRBJ2-7, with no reliable assignment of the D segment. Relative to germline, V is 2 bases shorter and J is 4 bases shorter, with 12 bases between their ends. CDR1 and CDR2, per the germline V gene, are ENHRY and SYGVKD. Including the terminal cysteine and phenylalanine, the CDR3 comprises 14 residues. The kept DNA is CDR3 alone, 42 bases in frame from the first base.